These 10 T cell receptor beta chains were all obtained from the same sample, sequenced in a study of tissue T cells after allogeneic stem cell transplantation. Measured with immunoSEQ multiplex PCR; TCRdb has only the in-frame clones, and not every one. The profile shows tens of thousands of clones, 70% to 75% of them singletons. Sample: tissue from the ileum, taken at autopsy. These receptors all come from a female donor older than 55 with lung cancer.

CDR3 sequence (DNA): TGTGCCACCTCGTTGGACCCTCTAGGACATACGCAGTATTTT. It translates to CATSLDPLGHTQYF. The genes are TRBV6-5 and TRBJ2-3, with D unclear. The germline gives CDR1 MNHEY, CDR2 SVGAGI. The CDR3 covers 14 residues. V was cut by 10 bases and J by 7 bases, with 21 bases left in between.

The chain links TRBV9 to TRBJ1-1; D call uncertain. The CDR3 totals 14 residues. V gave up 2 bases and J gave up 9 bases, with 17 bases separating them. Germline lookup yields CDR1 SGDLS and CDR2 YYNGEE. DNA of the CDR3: TGTGCCAGCAGCGTCTGGCGGGGTTCGCCCCAAGCTTTCTTT. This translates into CASSVWRGSPQAFF.

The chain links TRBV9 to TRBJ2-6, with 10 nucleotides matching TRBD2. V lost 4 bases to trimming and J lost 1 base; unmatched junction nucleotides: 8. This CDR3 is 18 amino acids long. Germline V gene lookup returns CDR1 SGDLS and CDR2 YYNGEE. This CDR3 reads CASSPKTSGYSGANVLTF. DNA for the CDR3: TGTGCCAGCAGCCCAAAGACTAGCGGGTATTCTGGGGCCAACGTCCTGACTTTC.

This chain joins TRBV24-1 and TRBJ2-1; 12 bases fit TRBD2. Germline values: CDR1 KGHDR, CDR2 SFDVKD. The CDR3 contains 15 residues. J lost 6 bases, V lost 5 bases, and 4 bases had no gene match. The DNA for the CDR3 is TGTGCCACCAGTGCACTAGCGGGAGGTTCCAATGAGCAGTTCTTC. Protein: CATSALAGGSNEQFF.

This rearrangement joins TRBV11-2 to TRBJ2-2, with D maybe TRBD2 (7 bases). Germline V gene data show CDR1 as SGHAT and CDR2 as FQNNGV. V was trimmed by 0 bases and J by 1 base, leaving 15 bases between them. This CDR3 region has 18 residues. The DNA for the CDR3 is TGTGCCAGCAGCTTAGAAATTGTAGGGGGGGAGAACACCGGGGAGCTGTTTTTT. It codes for CASSLEIVGGENTGELFF.

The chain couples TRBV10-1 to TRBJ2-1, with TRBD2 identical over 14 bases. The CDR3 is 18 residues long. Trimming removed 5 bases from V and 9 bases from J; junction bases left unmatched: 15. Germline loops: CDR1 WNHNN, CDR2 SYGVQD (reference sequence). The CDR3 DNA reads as TGCGCCAGCAGTCCTACGTGGTTGACTAGCGGGAGGGCTAGTGAGCAGTTCTTC. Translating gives CASSPTWLTSGRASEQFF.

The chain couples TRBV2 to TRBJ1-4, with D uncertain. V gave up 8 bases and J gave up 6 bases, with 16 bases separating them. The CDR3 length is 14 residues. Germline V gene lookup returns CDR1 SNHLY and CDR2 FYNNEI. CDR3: CASGETDFHEKLFF. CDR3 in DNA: TGTGCCAGCGGGGAAACGGACTTTCATGAAAAACTGTTTTTT.

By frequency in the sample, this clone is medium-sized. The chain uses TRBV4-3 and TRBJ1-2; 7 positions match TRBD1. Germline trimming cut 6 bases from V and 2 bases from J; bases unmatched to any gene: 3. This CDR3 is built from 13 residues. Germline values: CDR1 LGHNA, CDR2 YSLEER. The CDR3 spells CASRGTENYGYTF. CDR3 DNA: TGCGCCAGCAGAGGGACAGAAAACTATGGCTACACCTTC.

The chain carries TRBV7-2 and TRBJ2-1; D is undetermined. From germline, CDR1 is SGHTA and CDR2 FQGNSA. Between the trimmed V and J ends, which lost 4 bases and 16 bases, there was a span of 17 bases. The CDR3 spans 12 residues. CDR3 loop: CASSSAFRESFF. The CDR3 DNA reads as TGTGCCAGCAGCTCAGCATTTCGAGAATCATTCTTC.

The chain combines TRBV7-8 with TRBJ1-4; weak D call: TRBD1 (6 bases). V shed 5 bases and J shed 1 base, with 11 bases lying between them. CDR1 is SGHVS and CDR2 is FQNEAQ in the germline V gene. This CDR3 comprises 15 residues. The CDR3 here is CASSTTDRTNEKLFF. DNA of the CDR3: TGTGCCAGCAGCACGACGGACAGAACTAATGAAAAACTGTTTTTT.